A single sample gave rise to the 21 T cell receptor beta chains below, sequenced in a study of cytomegalovirus exposure and HLA in healthy donors. PCR employed 60 Vbeta and 13 Jbeta primers. Assay used: immunoSEQ multiplex PCR; TCRdb lists only in-frame clones, some missing. The sample includes over 100,000 clones, roughly 89% of them seen just once. The sample taken for sequencing was PBMCs. Source of these receptors: a woman in her twenties or thirties in good health and CMV-seronegative.

J is TRBJ2-7 and V is TRBV28, with 7 nucleotides matching TRBD1. This CDR3 has 14 amino acids. Germline V CDR1 and CDR2: MDHEN, SYDVKM. The ends lost 3 bases at V and 1 base at J; junction bases unmatched: 3. The CDR3 coding sequence is TGTGCCAGCAGTTTCCGGGACAGTTCCTACGAGCAGTACTTC. Translation gives CASSFRDSSYEQYF.

The gene calls are TRBV2 and TRBJ2-1; 11 positions agree with TRBD2. The germline gives CDR1 SNHLY, CDR2 FYNNEI. After removal of 6 bases from V and 6 bases from J, the junction contained 4 bases not matched to a gene. The CDR3 contains 14 residues. Here the CDR3 reads CASRPTSGANEQFF. CDR3 coding DNA: TGTGCCAGCAGGCCGACTAGCGGGGCCAATGAGCAGTTCTTC. Based on the CDR3 plus reference TRBV2 and TRBJ2-1, the full variable domain is EPEVTQTPSHQVTQMGQEVILRCVPISNHLYFYWYRQILGQKVEFLVSFYNNEISEKSEIFDDQFSVERPDGSNFTLKIRSTKLEDSAMYFCASRPTSGANEQFFGPGTRLTVL.

This clone appeared a few times. This rearrangement joins TRBV6-5 to TRBJ2-7, with D uncertain. The CDR3 is 13 residues long. V was trimmed by 0 bases and J by 3 bases, leaving 6 bases between them. CDR1 and CDR2 from the germline V gene are MNHEY and SVGAGI. Written as DNA, the CDR3 is TGTGCCAGCAGTTACTCCCCAGACTACGAGCAGTACTTC. It specifies CASSYSPDYEQYF.

This chain connects TRBV11-3 to TRBJ1-5, with 8 bases lining up with TRBD1. The junction had 8 bases not matched to a gene; V was cut back by 2 bases and J by 2 bases. CDR3 length: 17 residues. Per the germline V gene, CDR1 is SGHNT and CDR2 is YENEEA. This CDR3 reads CASSLRQGAMGNQPQHF. The CDR3 coding sequence is TGTGCCAGCAGCTTAAGGCAGGGGGCAATGGGCAATCAGCCCCAGCATTTT.

This sequence joins TRBV19 and TRBJ2-7; 8 bases line up with TRBD1. The CDR3 has 15 amino acids. Germline-derived CDR1 and CDR2 are LNHDA and SQIVND (reference sequence). V shed 5 bases, J shed 5 bases, and the junction held 11 bases outside the gene matches. CDR3 protein: CASSETGAPGDEQYF. In nucleotides, the CDR3 is TGTGCCAGTAGTGAGACAGGGGCTCCGGGCGACGAGCAGTACTTC.

The chain is built from TRBV15 and TRBJ1-4; possibly TRBD1 for D (6 bases). This CDR3 has 13 residues. CDR1 is LNHNV and CDR2 is YYDKDF in the germline V gene (reference sequence). V was pared by 3 bases and J by 8 bases, with 10 bases between. The CDR3, as DNA: TGTGCCACCAGCAGCGGACAGACGGAAAAACTGTTTTTT. Protein: CATSSGQTEKLFF.

The chain has TRBV11-1 and TRBJ2-2; 12 bases match TRBD1. The junction had 5 bases not matched to a gene; V was cut back by 5 bases and J by 7 bases. CDR3 size: 15 residues. Germline CDR1 reads SGHAT; CDR2 reads FQDESV (reference sequence). CDR3 coding DNA: TGTGCCAGCAGCAGGGACAGGGGGCGCGACGGGGAGCTGTTTTTT. Amino acid sequence: CASSRDRGRDGELFF.

V usage is TRBV6-5 and J usage is TRBJ2-7, with 7 bases identical to TRBD2. The CDR3 covers 16 residues. Germline lookup yields CDR1 MNHEY and CDR2 SVGAGI. V dropped 0 bases and J dropped 2; count of bases not matched to a gene: 7. The CDR3: CASSYSSIGGAYEQYF. The CDR3 nucleotides are TGTGCCAGCAGTTACTCGAGTATTGGGGGGGCCTACGAGCAGTACTTC.

The V call is TRBV4-1, the J call TRBJ2-7; weak D call: TRBD2 (5 bases). Trimming cost V 0 bases and J 6 bases, with 12 bases left between them. The germline CDR1 and CDR2 sequences are MGHRA and YSYEKL. The CDR3 has 14 residues. CDR3 protein: CASSQDHVDSEQYF. The CDR3, as DNA: TGCGCCAGCAGCCAAGATCATGTGGACTCCGAGCAGTACTTC.

The chain employs TRBV7-2 and TRBJ2-7, with D possibly being TRBD2 (5 bases). Between the trimmed V and J ends, which lost 2 bases and 5 bases, there was a span of 13 bases. This CDR3 region has 14 residues. Germline CDR1 is SGHTA and CDR2 is FQGNSA. The CDR3 DNA reads TGTGCCAGCAGCTTAATAAGAGGGTACCACGAGCAGTACTTC. This encodes CASSLIRGYHEQYF.

The sample holds one count of this clone. The chain recombines TRBV25-1 with TRBJ1-1; TRBD1 matches at 8 bases. The CDR3 sequence is 17 residues long. The germline CDR1 and CDR2 sequences are MGHDK and SYGVNS. V shed 5 bases and J 3 bases; nucleotides not matched to a gene: 14. The CDR3 DNA is TGTGCCAGCAGTCCCGCAGGACAGGGTTTCGGGGACACTGAAGCTTTCTTT. It specifies CASSPAGQGFGDTEAFF.

V and J are TRBV7-3 and TRBJ2-1; 9 nucleotides align to TRBD2. CDR1 and CDR2 (germline): SGHTA, FQGTGA. Trimming at V came to 1 base and at J to 6 bases, leaving 1 base not matched to a gene. The CDR3 contains 14 residues. DNA of the CDR3: TGTGCCAGCAGCTTAATAGCGGGAGCCAATGAGCAGTTCTTC. This encodes CASSLIAGANEQFF.

The chain employs TRBV28 and TRBJ2-6, with D tentatively TRBD2 (6 bases). The CDR3 consists of 13 residues. Germline CDR1 reads MDHEN; CDR2 reads SYDVKM. V was clipped by 3 bases and J by 11 bases, with 11 bases between them. The CDR3 protein is CASSLPRRDVLTF. CDR3 nucleotide sequence: TGTGCCAGCAGTTTGCCACGGAGGGACGTCCTGACTTTC. The full variable domain, with the rest looked up from reference TRBV28 and TRBJ2-6, is DVKVTQSSRYLVKRTGEKVFLECVQDMDHENMFWYRQDPGLGLRLIYFSYDVKMKEKGDIPEGYSVSREKKERFSLILESASTNQTSMYLCASSLPRRDVLTFGAGSRLTVL.

The chain employs TRBV25-1 and TRBJ2-5; D remains unclear. This CDR3 spans 16 amino acids. V was cut by 3 bases and J by 1 base, with 15 bases left in between. Germline assignment: CDR1 MGHDK and CDR2 SYGVNS. The CDR3 DNA follows: TGTGCCAGCAGTGAGTTGGGTTTAGACATCCAAGAGACCCAGTACTTC. Its translation is CASSELGLDIQETQYF. Full variable domain (outside the CDR3, taken from reference TRBV25-1 and TRBJ2-5): EADIYQTPRYLVIGTGKKITLECSQTMGHDKMYWYQQDPGMELHLIHYSYGVNSTEKGDLSSESTVSRIRTEHFPLTLESARPSHTSQYLCASSELGLDIQETQYFGPGTRLLVL.

The chain is built from TRBV28 and TRBJ2-7; the match to TRBD1 covers 8 bases. V lost 4 bases to trimming and J lost 2 bases; unmatched junction nucleotides: 4. The V gene's germline CDR1 is MDHEN and CDR2 SYDVKM. This CDR3 is 14 amino acids long. The CDR3 here is CASSSAQGAYEQYF. The DNA for the CDR3 is TGTGCCAGCAGTTCCGCACAGGGGGCCTACGAGCAGTACTTC.

The chain joins TRBV23-1 to TRBJ2-5, with a weak D call TRBD2 (5 bases). TRBV23-1 belongs to the ORF category, with a function that is uncertain. With 4 bases removed from V and 5 bases from J, the gap between germline ends came to 11 bases. There are 13 residues in the CDR3. CDR3 sequence reads: CASSRNTGETQYF. The CDR3 nucleotides are TGCGCCAGCAGTCGTAATACGGGGGAGACCCAGTACTTC.

With respect to this clone: Germline and junction disagree at one end, which may indicate a read error. The V call is TRBV5-8, the J call TRBJ2-1, with D perhaps TRBD2 (5 bases). Germline CDR1 SGHTS, CDR2 YDEGEE. This CDR3 spans 19 amino acids. Written as DNA, the CDR3 is TGTGCCAGCAGCTCTGGATTCGGCCTAGCAGAAGATGTTTACAATGGGCAGTTCTTC. It yields the protein CASSSGFGLAEDVYNGQFF. Looking up the rest from reference TRBV5-8 and TRBJ2-1 gives the full variable domain: EAGVTQSPTHLIKTRGQQATLRCSPISGHTSVYWYQQALGLGLQFLLWYDEGEERNRGNFPPRFSGRQFPNYSSELNVNALELEDSALYLCASSSGFGLAEDVYNGQFFGPGTRLTVL.

J is TRBJ2-7 and V is TRBV4-1; a weak D match, TRBD2 (7 bases). The CDR3 runs 14 residues. V gave up 4 bases and J gave up 6 bases, with 16 bases separating them. In germline, CDR1 is MGHRA, CDR2 YSYEKL. CDR3 residues: CASSPQVGGGEQYF. The CDR3 coding sequence is TGCGCCAGCAGCCCCCAGGTAGGGGGGGGCGAGCAGTACTTC.

The gene calls are TRBV19 and TRBJ2-3, with D possibly TRBD1 on 5 matching bases. The CDR3 length is 16 residues. Trimming took off 3 bases at V and 0 bases at J, with 13 bases between the two ends. Germline V gene sequence: CDR1 LNHDA, CDR2 SQIVND (reference sequence). CDR3 loop: CASSITGRASTDTQYF. CDR3 nucleotides: TGTGCCAGTAGTATTACAGGTCGTGCTAGCACAGATACGCAGTATTTT.

The chain employs TRBV7-9 and TRBJ2-7; tentatively, D is TRBD1 (6 bases). From germline, CDR1 is SEHNR and CDR2 FQNEAQ (reference sequence). The ends were cut back, 2 bases at V and 5 bases at J, with 16 bases in the middle. This CDR3 contains 15 residues. CDR3 sequence: CASSLFDTGYHEQYF. The CDR3 nucleotides read TGTGCCAGCAGCTTATTCGATACAGGGTATCACGAGCAGTACTTC.

The V call is TRBV27, the J call TRBJ2-3, with D unresolved. There are 14 residues in the CDR3. The V end lost 1 base, the J end lost 6 bases, and 11 bases lay between the germline ends. The V gene's germline CDR1 is MNHEY and CDR2 SMNVEV (reference sequence). This CDR3 is CASSLYARLDTQYF. The DNA for the CDR3 is TGTGCCAGCAGTTTATATGCTAGACTGGATACGCAGTATTTT.